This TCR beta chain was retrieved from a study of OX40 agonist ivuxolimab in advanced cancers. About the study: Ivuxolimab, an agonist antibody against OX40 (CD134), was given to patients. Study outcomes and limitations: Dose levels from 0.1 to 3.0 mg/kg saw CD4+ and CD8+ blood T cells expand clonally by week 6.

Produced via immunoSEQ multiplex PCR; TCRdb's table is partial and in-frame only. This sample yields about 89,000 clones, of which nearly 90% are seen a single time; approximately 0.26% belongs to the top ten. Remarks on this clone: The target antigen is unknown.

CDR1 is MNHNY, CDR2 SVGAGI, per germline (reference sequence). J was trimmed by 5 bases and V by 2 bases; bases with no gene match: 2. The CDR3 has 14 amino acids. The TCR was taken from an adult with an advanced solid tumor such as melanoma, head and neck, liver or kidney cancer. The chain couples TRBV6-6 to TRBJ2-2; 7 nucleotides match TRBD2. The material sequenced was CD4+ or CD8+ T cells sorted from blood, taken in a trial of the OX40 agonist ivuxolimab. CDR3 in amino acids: CASSYLGGTGELFF. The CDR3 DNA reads TGTGCCAGCAGTTACCTGGGGGGGACCGGGGAGCTGTTTTTT.